The 29 T cell receptor beta chains listed next were all sequenced from one sample in a study of CD8 T cells in Susac syndrome. Reverse transcription of about 0.5 to 1 ug RNA was carried out with random hexamers. TCRdb fed the immunoSEQ multiplex PCR reads into MiXCR, producing one record per CDR3 protein. The sample holds around 140,000 distinct CDR3 sequences, 95% seen once. Sequencing input: CD4+ T cells from PBMCs. These receptors all come from a human donor with Susac syndrome.

The J gene is TRBJ1-6, the V gene TRBV30; TRBD1 is a possible D gene (5 bases). Trimming took 0 bases from V and 5 from J, leaving 14 bases between them. The germline V gene encodes CDR1 GTSNPN and CDR2 SVGIG (reference sequence). CDR3 length: 16 amino acids. The CDR3 sequence: CAWSVRQGANNSPLHF. CDR3 DNA sequence: TGTGCCTGGAGTGTACGGCAAGGGGCAAATAATTCACCCCTCCACTTT.

CDR3 protein: CASSLAPTTSGSPETQYF. In nucleotides, the CDR3 is TGTGCCAGCAGCTTAGCCCCGACGACTAGCGGGAGTCCGGAGACCCAGTACTTC. The rearrangement joins TRBV7-2 to TRBJ2-5, with 12 nucleotides matching TRBD2. V dropped 0 bases and J dropped 5; count of bases not matched to a gene: 10. Germline CDR1 reads SGHTA; CDR2 reads FQGNSA. The length of the CDR3 is 18 residues.

This sequence joins TRBV19 and TRBJ1-1, with 8 bases matching TRBD1. The CDR3 totals 15 residues. J was trimmed by 4 bases and V by 3 bases; bases with no gene match: 7. CDR1 LNHDA and CDR2 SQIVND come from the germline V gene (reference sequence). In DNA form, the CDR3 reads TGTGCCAGTAGTATGGTACGCAGGGGGCGCACTGAAGCTTTCTTT. The encoded protein is CASSMVRRGRTEAFF.

The chain joins TRBV9 to TRBJ2-7; the D gene is possibly TRBD1 (6 bases). The CDR3 runs to 15 residues. Trimming took off 2 bases at V and 3 bases at J, with 15 bases between the two ends. Germline V gene sequence: CDR1 SGDLS, CDR2 YYNGEE. The CDR3 nucleotides read TGTGCCAGCAGCGTGGGGACACAGGAAATCTACGAGCAGTACTTC. Translating gives CASSVGTQEIYEQYF.

V gene TRBV28 combines with J gene TRBJ1-1; D is possibly TRBD1 (6 bases). Germline V gene lookup returns CDR1 MDHEN and CDR2 SYDVKM. CDR3 length: 17 residues. Trimming took off 7 bases at V and 5 bases at J, with 26 bases between the two ends. For the CDR3, the DNA is TGTGCCAGCAACATAGGGGGTGTTTGGGGGCGAGGAACTGAAGCTTTCTTT. Protein: CASNIGGVWGRGTEAFF.

The chain links TRBV12-3 or TRBV12-4 to TRBJ1-6; D unresolved. Trimming stripped 3 bases from V and 0 bases from J, with 6 bases between. The CDR3 is 15 residues long. CDR3 DNA sequence: TGTGCCAGCAGTTTCCCCTCCTCCTATAATTCACCCCTCCACTTT. As protein: CASSFPSSYNSPLHF.

The genes are TRBV20-1 and TRBJ1-1; possibly TRBD1 for D (5 bases). V was trimmed by 0 bases and J by 9 bases, leaving 20 bases between them. Looked up from germline, CDR1 is DFQATT and CDR2 is SNEGSKA (reference sequence). This CDR3 has 15 residues. CDR3 protein: CSARDQRKIQGQAFF. Written as DNA, the CDR3 is TGCAGTGCTAGAGATCAGAGGAAGATCCAGGGACAAGCTTTCTTT.

The chain carries TRBV20-1 and TRBJ1-2; D ambiguous. The germline gives CDR1 DFQATT, CDR2 SNEGSKA (reference sequence). V dropped 1 base and J dropped 7 bases, with 10 bases sitting between them. The CDR3 consists of 12 residues. For the CDR3, the DNA is TGCAGTGCTAGAGGGAAATTAGGTGGCTACACCTTC. Its translation is CSARGKLGGYTF.

This chain uses TRBV4-1 with TRBJ1-2; 8 bases align to TRBD1. Germline CDR1 and CDR2: MGHRA and YSYEKL. There are 14 residues in the CDR3. The ends lost 4 bases at V and 7 bases at J; junction bases unmatched: 8. CDR3 amino acids: CASSLATGAIGYTF. CDR3 DNA: TGCGCCAGCAGCCTCGCGACAGGGGCGATTGGCTACACCTTC.

V is TRBV24-1 and J is TRBJ1-2; D not resolved. The CDR3 contains 12 residues. Germline V gives CDR1 KGHDR, CDR2 SFDVKD. V lost 3 bases and J lost 8, with 9 bases in between. In nucleotides, the CDR3 is TGTGCCACCAGTGATGACAACAACGGCTACACCTTC. Residues: CATSDDNNGYTF.

This clonotype was picked up one time. The V and J genes are TRBV3-1 and TRBJ1-1, with D tentatively TRBD1 (6 bases). CDR3 length: 13 residues. The germline V gene has CDR1 LGHDT and CDR2 YNNKEL (reference sequence). Trimming stripped 5 bases from V and 4 bases from J, with 11 bases between. CDR3 DNA sequence: TGTGCCAGCAGCTCAAAGGGGGGCACTGAAGCTTTCTTT. Translated, it gives CASSSKGGTEAFF.

CDR3 sequence: CASSEARGPYGYTF. CDR3 sequence (DNA): TGTGCCAGCAGTGAAGCGAGGGGGCCCTATGGCTACACCTTC. The chain combines TRBV2 with TRBJ1-2; 7 bases match TRBD1. V lost 0 bases to trimming and J lost 4 bases; unmatched junction nucleotides: 2. This CDR3 region has 14 residues. Germline CDR1 SNHLY, CDR2 FYNNEI.

The rearrangement joins TRBV3-1 to TRBJ2-7, with TRBD1 matching over 7 bases. The CDR3 is 13 amino acids. Germline V CDR1 and CDR2: LGHDT, YNNKEL (reference sequence). With V trimmed by 5 bases and J by 3 bases, 4 bases remained unmatched. In DNA, the CDR3 is TGTGCCAGCAGCACAAGACAGGGCTACGAGCAGTACTTC. Translation: CASSTRQGYEQYF.

The CDR3 reads CATSREIGTSGRQETQYF. The CDR3 DNA reads as TGTGCCACCAGCAGAGAGATCGGGACTAGCGGGAGGCAAGAGACCCAGTACTTC. The genes are TRBV15 and TRBJ2-5; 15 positions agree with TRBD2. This CDR3 region has 18 residues. The V segment lost 0 bases and the J segment 2 bases; nucleotides outside the gene matches: 4. Germline lookup yields CDR1 LNHNV and CDR2 YYDKDF (reference sequence).

The CDR3 DNA reads as TGTGCCAGCAGCTCTAGCGGGGGGCACACTGAAGCTTTCTTT. Protein product: CASSSSGGHTEAFF. The chain is built from TRBV7-9 and TRBJ1-1; possible D gene TRBD1, 6 bases. Trimming removed 4 bases at V and 3 bases at J, with 12 bases between. Germline V gives CDR1 SEHNR, CDR2 FQNEAQ (reference sequence). CDR3 length: 14 amino acids.

The rearrangement links TRBV15 to TRBJ1-6; D uncertain. Per the germline V gene, CDR1 is LNHNV and CDR2 is YYDKDF (reference sequence). This CDR3 has 16 residues. Trimming took off 0 bases at V and 6 bases at J, with 12 bases between the two ends. CDR3 coding DNA: TGTGCCACCAGCAGAGATCCCATGGGCGGTAATTCACCCCTCCACTTT. Its protein product is CATSRDPMGGNSPLHF.

In DNA, the CDR3 is TGTGCCAGCAGCCCGGTTAGAGAGACAGATACGCAGTATTTT. It yields the protein CASSPVRETDTQYF. The chain combines TRBV5-6 with TRBJ2-3, with no clear D. There are 14 residues in the CDR3. Trimming cost V 4 bases and J 3 bases, with 12 bases left between them. Germline-derived CDR1 and CDR2 are SGHDT and YYEEEE.

The chain combines TRBV15 with TRBJ2-7; 7 bases are a match to TRBD2. Germline V CDR1 and CDR2: LNHNV, YYDKDF (reference sequence). V lost 1 base and J lost 3; bases outside the gene matches: 9. The CDR3 runs 16 residues. CDR3 region: CATSRGWAGEGYEQYF. DNA for the CDR3: TGTGCCACCAGCAGAGGATGGGCGGGAGAGGGCTACGAGCAGTACTTC.

The rearrangement links TRBV30 to TRBJ1-1, with no clear D. The ends were cut back, 2 bases at V and 4 bases at J, with 14 bases in the middle. Per germline, CDR1 GTSNPN and CDR2 SVGIG (reference sequence). This CDR3 comprises 14 residues. The CDR3 nucleotides read TGTGCCTGGAGTAGAGGAGGGCCTGGCACTGAAGCTTTCTTT. This encodes CAWSRGGPGTEAFF.

This chain links TRBV11-2 with TRBJ2-1; D unresolved. The CDR3 consists of 14 residues. From germline, CDR1 is SGHAT and CDR2 FQNNGV. Trimming removed 5 bases at V and 6 bases at J, with 14 bases between. The DNA of the CDR3 is TGTGCCAGCAGCCCAGTAGGTGTCGGCAATGAGCAGTTCTTC. Its translation: CASSPVGVGNEQFF.

The gene calls are TRBV7-9 and TRBJ1-5; D unclear. Trimming took off 6 bases at V and 5 bases at J, with 11 bases between the two ends. From germline, CDR1 is SEHNR and CDR2 FQNEAQ (reference sequence). This CDR3 comprises 13 residues. For the CDR3, the DNA is TGTGCCAGCAGGCGCGAGATGGATCAGCCCCAGCATTTT. This codes for CASRREMDQPQHF.

This rearrangement joins TRBV29-1 to TRBJ1-2; 7 bases match TRBD1. The CDR3 spans 13 residues. V lost 4 bases and J lost 6; bases outside the gene matches: 8. Germline CDR1 reads SQVTM; CDR2 reads ANQGSEA. The CDR3 is CSVVRGRSDGYTF. Here the CDR3 DNA reads TGCAGCGTTGTGAGGGGGCGATCCGATGGCTACACCTTC.

This sequence joins TRBV7-9 and TRBJ2-7; D gene uncertain. V was cut by 5 bases and J by 0 bases, with 17 bases left in between. The CDR3 sequence is 16 residues long. Per the germline V gene, CDR1 is SEHNR and CDR2 is FQNEAQ (reference sequence). The CDR3 coding sequence is TGTGCCAGCAGCCCCCGACGAGGCCAGAGCTCCTACGAGCAGTACTTC. It yields the protein CASSPRRGQSSYEQYF.

The chain employs TRBV4-1 and TRBJ2-2, with 9 positions matching TRBD1. The V segment lost 1 base and the J segment 2 bases; nucleotides outside the gene matches: 8. This CDR3 has 18 amino acids. Looked up from germline, CDR1 is MGHRA and CDR2 is YSYEKL. The CDR3 sequence: CASSQGSLQGANTGELFF. The CDR3 DNA follows: TGCGCCAGCAGCCAAGGCTCATTACAGGGGGCCAACACCGGGGAGCTGTTTTTT.

The CDR3: CSVGTPGELFF. Here the CDR3 DNA reads TGCAGCGTGGGGACACCCGGGGAGCTGTTTTTT. The chain is built from TRBV29-1 and TRBJ2-2, with D perhaps TRBD1 (6 bases). With 6 bases removed from V and 6 bases from J, the gap between germline ends came to 8 bases. CDR1 is SQVTM and CDR2 is ANQGSEA in the germline V gene. This CDR3 region has 11 residues.

This rearrangement joins TRBV6-1 to TRBJ1-5, with D unclear. The CDR3 runs to 17 residues. Germline CDR1 MNHNS, CDR2 SASEGT. V dropped 7 bases and J dropped 2 bases, with 21 bases sitting between them. The CDR3 spells CASKDTHTTWGNQPQHF. The DNA of the CDR3 is TGTGCCAGCAAAGACACCCACACCACATGGGGCAATCAGCCCCAGCATTTT.

This clonotype was seen a single time. This chain links TRBV20-1 with TRBJ2-3, with 10 bases lining up with TRBD1. V lost 6 bases, J lost 2 bases, and 5 bases stayed unmatched. The CDR3 length is 14 residues. Looked up from germline, CDR1 is DFQATT and CDR2 is SNEGSKA (reference sequence). CDR3 nucleotides: TGCAGTGCGTCTGGGACAGGGGACACAGATACGCAGTATTTT. Translation: CSASGTGDTDTQYF.

The V gene is TRBV2, the J gene TRBJ2-7; the match to TRBD2 covers 12 bases. There are 15 residues in the CDR3. After removal of 6 bases from V and 5 bases from J, the junction contained 8 bases not matched to a gene. Germline V gene lookup returns CDR1 SNHLY and CDR2 FYNNEI. CDR3 bases: TGTGCCAGCAGCCTAGCGGGAGGGCCGAGAAACGAGCAGTACTTC. Translated, it gives CASSLAGGPRNEQYF.

This chain uses TRBV7-2 with TRBJ1-2; no reliable D call. Trimming shortened V by 1 base and J by 2 bases, and 17 bases separated the two germline ends. CDR3 length: 17 amino acids. The germline V gene has CDR1 SGHTA and CDR2 FQGNSA. The CDR3 here is CASSLEVAVTANYGYTF. The CDR3 DNA reads TGTGCCAGCAGCTTAGAGGTTGCGGTTACAGCGAACTATGGCTACACCTTC.